The rows below give T cell receptor beta chains drawn from one sample of a study of blood T cell repertoires in COVID-19. Produced via immunoSEQ multiplex PCR; TCRdb's table is partial and in-frame only. The sample includes about 260,000 clones, 80% to 90% of them seen just once. Sequenced material: peripheral blood. The receptors originated from a woman in her forties with acute or convalescent COVID-19. Each CDR3 is given with its conserved first and last residue. D genes are given only for firm matches. The size of a clone is reported for some rows only, either as once, few or many, or as a class for expanded clones.

>NA|TRBV4-1|NA|TRBJ1-5
TGCGCCAGCAGCCAACCTACAGGGAGAAGCAATCAGCCCCAGCATTTT
CASSQPTGRSNQPQHF
>NA|TRBV2|once|TRBJ1-2
TGTGCCAGCAGTGCTTCTTTCCCAGGGGCAACTAACTATGGCTACACCTTC
CASSASFPGATNYGYTF
>TRBD1|TRBV3-1/TRBV3-2|NA|TRBJ1-2
TGTGCCAGCAGCCAAGCTGGGGCAGGGGGCCGGGAAGGCTACACCTTC
CASSQAGAGGREGYTF
>TRBD1|TRBV6-5|NA|TRBJ1-3
TGTGCCAGCAGTTCCCAGACAGGGGGGGGAAACACCATATATTTT
CASSSQTGGGNTIYF
>NA|TRBV7-6|NA|TRBJ1-1
TGTGCCAGCAGCGCCAACAGGGCCCGGGCCACTGAAGCTTTCTTT
CASSANRARATEAFF
>TRBD1|TRBV2|NA|TRBJ1-2
TGTGCCAGCAGGGGAGACAGGGACGGCTATGGCTACACCTTC
CASRGDRDGYGYTF
>NA|TRBV9|NA|TRBJ1-2
TGTGCCAGCAGCGCCCGGTTAGGGGCCTATGGCTACACCTTC
CASSARLGAYGYTF
>NA|TRBV7-3|NA|TRBJ1-6
TGTGCCACGAATCCCGGACAGATTAATTCCTATAATTCACCCCTCCACTTT
CATNPGQINSYNSPLHF
>TRBD1|TRBV3-1/TRBV3-2|NA|TRBJ1-2
TGTGCCAGCAGCCTCAGAGTAAGGGGACAGGGAAGGGGCCTGGGCGGCTACACCTTC
CASSLRVRGQGRGLGGYTF
>NA|TRBV6-5|NA|TRBJ2-4
TGTGCCAGTGGACAAATGGACATTCAGTACTTC
CASGQMDIQYF
>NA|TRBV6-6|NA|TRBJ2-3
TGTGCCAGCAAACTAGGACTAAGGCAAACTCACGATACGCAGTATTTT
CASKLGLRQTHDTQYF
>NA|TRBV4-1|few|TRBJ2-2
TGCGCCAGCAGCCGCGGGGTCACCGGGGAGCTGTTTTTT
CASSRGVTGELFF
>TRBD1|TRBV7-9|many|TRBJ1-6
TGTGCCAGCAGCGGGGGACAGGGATCATCACCCCTCCACTTT
CASSGGQGSSPLHF
>NA|TRBV5-5|NA|TRBJ1-2
TGTGCCAGCAGCTTCGACCGGACAGTCTATGGCTACACCTTC
CASSFDRTVYGYTF
>NA|TRBV5-4|NA|TRBJ1-2
TGTACCAGCAGCTTGCGCGGAACGGGGGTCTATGGCTACACCTTC
CTSSLRGTGVYGYTF
>TRBD1|TRBV19|NA|TRBJ1-4
TGTGCCAGCGCGAAACAGGGGTTGAGTGAAAAACTGTTTTTT
CASAKQGLSEKLFF
>NA|TRBV5-1|NA|TRBJ1-2
TGCGCCAGCAGCTTCGGGGGCTACACCTTC
CASSFGGYTF
>TRBD2|TRBV6-1|once|TRBJ2-5
TGTGCCAGCAGTGAAACCCGGGGACTAAACAGCCAAGAGACCCAGTACTTC
CASSETRGLNSQETQYF
>TRBD1|TRBV6-5|NA|TRBJ1-5
TGTGCCAGCAGTCCGGGACAGGGCAATCAGCCCCAGCATTTT
CASSPGQGNQPQHF
>NA|TRBV19|NA|TRBJ1-5
TGTGCCAGTAGACCAACAGCAGGGCGTAGCAATCAGCCCCAGCATTTT
CASRPTAGRSNQPQHF
>TRBD2|TRBV4-1|NA|TRBJ2-5
TGCGCCAGCAGCCCCGGACTAGCGGGGCACCAAGAGACCCAGTACTTC
CASSPGLAGHQETQYF
>NA|TRBV18|NA|TRBJ2-2
TGTGCCAGCTCACCCTACACCGGGGAGCTGTTTTTT
CASSPYTGELFF
>TRBD2|TRBV27|NA|TRBJ2-3
TGTGCCAGCAGTTTCCAAGCGGGGGGCACAGATACGCAGTATTTT
CASSFQAGGTDTQYF
>NA|TRBV6-6|NA|TRBJ2-5
TGTGCCAGCAGTTACTCAGGACAGCGATGGGAGACCCAGTACTTC
CASSYSGQRWETQYF
>NA|TRBV7-3|NA|TRBJ1-6
TGTGCCAGCAGCTCCCGGGTAGGGGATTCACCCCTCCACTTT
CASSSRVGDSPLHF
>NA|TRBV10-3|NA|TRBJ2-3
TGTGCCATAAAGCAGGAGGGCACAGATACGCAGTATTTT
CAIKQEGTDTQYF
>TRBD2|TRBV20-1|NA|TRBJ2-3
TGCAGTGCTAGTAGCGGGGGGATTAGCACAGATACGCAGTATTTT
CSASSGGISTDTQYF
>NA|TRBV11-2|NA|TRBJ1-2
TGTGCCAGCAGCTTGGGCAGGGGAAGCCCCTATGGCTACACCTTC
CASSLGRGSPYGYTF
>TRBD1|TRBV5-1|NA|TRBJ1-4
TGCGCCAGCAGCTTGGCCTACAGGGGTTATAATGAAAAACTGTTTTTT
CASSLAYRGYNEKLFF
>TRBD1|TRBV5-1|few|TRBJ1-5
TGCGCCAGCAGCTTGGGGACAGGGAGCAATCAGCCCCAGCATTTT
CASSLGTGSNQPQHF
>NA|TRBV6-6|NA|TRBJ1-1
TGTGCCGGACGTGACGGGGGCACTGAAGCTTTCTTT
CAGRDGGTEAFF
>NA|TRBV29-1|NA|TRBJ1-1
TGCAGCGCATTGGGGGGGGATGAAGCTTTCTTT
CSALGGDEAFF
>TRBD1|TRBV7-9|NA|TRBJ1-5
TGTGCCAGCAGCCGAAAGGGACAGCTTTATAGCAATCAGCCCCAGCATTTT
CASSRKGQLYSNQPQHF
>TRBD1|TRBV12-5|once|TRBJ2-1
TGTGCTAGTGGGACGGGACAGGGGGTTAACAATGAGCAGTTCTTC
CASGTGQGVNNEQFF
>TRBD1|TRBV12-5|NA|TRBJ2-2
TGTGCTAGTGGTTCTGGACAGGGGGAATCGGCCGGGGAGCTGTTTTTT
CASGSGQGESAGELFF
>NA|TRBV2|NA|TRBJ1-1
TGTGCCAGCAGTACCAGGGCGAACACTGAAGCTTTCTTT
CASSTRANTEAFF
>NA|TRBV30|once|TRBJ2-2
TGTGCCTGGAGTCTTGTAGTCGGGGAGCTGTTTTTT
CAWSLVVGELFF
>TRBD1|TRBV3-1/TRBV3-2|NA|TRBJ2-5
TGTGCCAGCAGCCAAGCCAGCGGGACAGGGCGAAAAGAGACCCAGTACTTC
CASSQASGTGRKETQYF
>NA|TRBV2|NA|TRBJ1-1
TGTGCCAAGGGACCGGGAGGGCTGAACACTGAAGCTTTCTTT
CAKGPGGLNTEAFF
>TRBD1|TRBV6-5|few|TRBJ1-5
TGTGCCACCTTATCCGGGACAGGGAGCAATCAGCCCCAGCATTTT
CATLSGTGSNQPQHF
>NA|TRBV10-2|NA|TRBJ1-2
TGCGCCAGCAGTGAGTCAGCGGTCCCTTGGGATGGCTACACCTTC
CASSESAVPWDGYTF
>NA|TRBV5-6|once|TRBJ1-2
TGTGCCAGCAGCTTGGTGGTCACAGCCAACTATGGCTACACCTTC
CASSLVVTANYGYTF
>TRBD1|TRBV19|few|TRBJ1-4
TGTGCCAGTAGCCTCGGGGGACAGCGTGGAGTTGAAAAACTGTTTTTT
CASSLGGQRGVEKLFF
>TRBD1|TRBV3-1/TRBV3-2|NA|TRBJ2-1
TGTGCCAGCAGCCCTCGGGACAGGGAAGGTGAGCAGTTCTTC
CASSPRDREGEQFF
>NA|TRBV3-1/TRBV3-2|NA|TRBJ1-1
TGTGCCAGCAGCCTCGACGACAGGCTTCTCTTT
CASSLDDRLLF
>TRBD2|TRBV7-8|NA|TRBJ2-3
TGTGCCAGCAGCTCTAGCGGGGGCCCTTCACTCACAGATACGCAGTATTTT
CASSSSGGPSLTDTQYF
>NA|TRBV5-4|NA|TRBJ1-1
TGTGCCAGCAGCTTGGGGAGGCAGGGGCTGAACACTGAAGCTTTCTTT
CASSLGRQGLNTEAFF
>NA|TRBV11-2|NA|TRBJ1-2
TGTGCCAGCAGCTCAGAGGGTCGGGGGGATGGCTACACCTTC
CASSSEGRGDGYTF
>NA|TRBV15|NA|TRBJ1-6
TGTGCCACCGCGGACAGTCGGTATTATTCACCCCTCCACTTT
CATADSRYYSPLHF
>TRBD1|TRBV19|NA|TRBJ1-3
TGTGCCAGTAGTACGGGACAGGGACCGGAAGGGCCCATATATTTT
CASSTGQGPEGPIYF
>NA|TRBV4-1|NA|TRBJ2-1
TGCGCCAGCAGCCAAGACGGCGGCAATGAGCAGTTCTTC
CASSQDGGNEQFF